The rows below give T cell receptor beta chains drawn from one sample of a study of T cell changes during pregnancy in multiple sclerosis. Assay: immunoSEQ multiplex PCR; the TCRdb copy retains only in-frame clones and omits some. The sample has 27,000 or so clones; more than 70% are singletons. The source material was CD8+ T cells from peripheral blood mononuclear cells, sampled in the second trimester of pregnancy. Receptors were obtained from a female donor with multiple sclerosis, enrolled in a pregnancy study. The CDR3 runs from the conserved cysteine through the conserved F or W. D genes are given only for firm matches. Clone size is given for some rows only: seen once, a few or many times, or a class if the clone is expanded.

CASSQGPSESTDTQYF,TGCGCCAGCAGCCAAGGTCCTAGCGAGAGCACAGATACGCAGTATTTT,-,TRBJ2-3,-,TRBV4-3
CASSLAVGHSYEQYF,TGTGCCAGCAGCTTAGCAGTAGGACACTCCTACGAGCAGTACTTC,-,TRBJ2-7,-,TRBV7-9
CASRTTGNWYEQYF,TGTGCCAGCAGGACGACAGGGAATTGGTACGAGCAGTACTTC,-,TRBJ2-7,TRBD1,TRBV6-5
CASSVTSGGLPSYEQYF,TGTGCCAGCAGTGTAACTAGCGGGGGGCTTCCCTCCTACGAGCAGTACTTC,-,TRBJ2-7,TRBD2,TRBV6-1
CASSQEVPGYNSPLHF,TGTGCCAGCAGCCAAGAAGTCCCCGGTTACAATTCACCCCTCCACTTT,-,TRBJ1-6,-,TRBV14
CASMWGDTEAFF,TGTGCCAGTATGTGGGGGGACACTGAAGCTTTCTTT,-,TRBJ1-1,-,TRBV19
CASSPGQPNTGELFF,TGTGCCAGCAGTCCGGGACAGCCGAACACCGGGGAGCTGTTTTTT,-,TRBJ2-2,TRBD1,TRBV5-4
CASSPGTGGDYSNQPQHF,TGTGCCAGCAGTCCCGGGACAGGGGGTGATTATAGCAATCAGCCCCAGCATTTT,-,TRBJ1-5,TRBD1,TRBV28
CASSFGRLISSYEQYF,TGTGCCAGCAGTTTTGGGAGACTGATAAGCTCCTACGAGCAGTACTTC,-,TRBJ2-7,-,TRBV28
CASSEGLADSYEQYF,TGTGCCAGCAGCGAAGGACTAGCGGACTCCTACGAGCAGTACTTC,-,TRBJ2-7,TRBD2,TRBV9
CASSVGVRITNEKLFF,TGTGCCAGCAGCGTAGGGGTCAGGATAACTAATGAAAAACTGTTTTTT,-,TRBJ1-4,-,TRBV9
CASSLDRGQPQHF,TGTGCCAGCAGCTTGGACAGGGGACAGCCCCAGCATTTT,-,TRBJ1-5,TRBD1,TRBV5-4
CAGARGSREKLFF,TGTGCCGGGGCCAGAGGATCGAGGGAAAAACTGTTTTTT,-,TRBJ1-4,-,TRBV2
CASSHRDTEVNNEQFF,TGCGCCAGCAGCCACAGGGACACAGAAGTAAACAATGAGCAGTTCTTC,once,TRBJ2-1,-,TRBV4-1
CAGRGPQLDSPLHF,TGTGCCGGAAGGGGGCCCCAACTGGATTCACCCCTCCACTTT,-,TRBJ1-6,TRBD1,TRBV28
CASSSGLAGTGELFF,TGTGCCAGCAGCTCCGGACTAGCGGGCACCGGGGAGCTGTTTTTT,-,TRBJ2-2,TRBD2,TRBV7-8
CATSGGSDTQYF,TGTGCCACCTCGGGAGGGTCAGATACGCAGTATTTT,-,TRBJ2-3,TRBD2,TRBV5-4
CASSHGGNEQFF,TGTGCCAGCAGCCACGGGGGCAATGAGCAGTTCTTC,-,TRBJ2-1,-,TRBV5-4
CASSPLTGASSYEQYF,TGTGCCAGCAGTCCCCTGACAGGGGCGAGCTCCTACGAGCAGTACTTC,-,TRBJ2-7,TRBD1,TRBV27
CASSAGTGGLLTGELFF,TGTGCCAGCAGCGCCGGGACAGGGGGCCTCCTCACCGGGGAGCTGTTTTTT,-,TRBJ2-2,TRBD1,TRBV5-4
CASSLYPPGERGVPGELFF,TGTGCCAGCAGTTTATACCCCCCCGGCGAGCGGGGGGTCCCCGGGGAGCTGTTTTTT,-,TRBJ2-2,TRBD2,TRBV27
CASSLRGEQYF,TGTGCCAGCAGCTTAAGGGGCGAGCAGTACTTC,-,TRBJ2-7,-,TRBV7-2
CASSYPRGGAYEQFF,TGTGCCAGCAGTTATCCTCGGGGCGGGGCGTATGAGCAGTTCTTC,-,TRBJ2-1,-,TRBV5-8
CASSVVAGEGNEQFF,TGTGCCAGCAGTGTGGTAGCGGGGGAAGGCAATGAGCAGTTCTTC,-,TRBJ2-1,TRBD2,TRBV6-4
CASSPGHTLEAFF,TGTGCCAGCAGCCCGGGACATACTTTGGAAGCTTTCTTT,few,TRBJ1-1,-,TRBV14
CASSQGPGQGTYEQYF,TGCGCCAGCAGCCAGGGGCCGGGACAGGGGACCTACGAGCAGTACTTC,medium-sized,TRBJ2-7,TRBD1,TRBV4-1
CASSDPTLAGVRSYEQYF,TGCGCCAGCAGCGATCCAACGCTAGCGGGGGTGCGCTCCTACGAGCAGTACTTC,-,TRBJ2-7,TRBD2,TRBV5-1
CSVEGPTGNPSFRTDTQYF,TGCAGCGTTGAAGGTCCTACAGGGAACCCCTCGTTTAGGACAGATACGCAGTATTTT,-,TRBJ2-3,-,TRBV29-1
CAWSAGSGEQEAFF,TGTGCCTGGAGCGCTGGATCAGGGGAGCAGGAGGCTTTCTTT,-,TRBJ1-1,-,TRBV30
CAIIRSHPGTAAFYGYTF,TGTGCCATCATCCGTAGCCATCCTGGGACAGCGGCTTTCTATGGCTACACCTTC,few,TRBJ1-2,TRBD1,TRBV7-9
CASSPRGWSTDTQYF,TGTGCCAGCAGTCCCAGGGGGTGGAGCACAGATACGCAGTATTTT,-,TRBJ2-3,TRBD1,TRBV6-6
CASSDRTRPTGELFF,TGTGCCAGCAGTGATAGGACACGTCCCACCGGGGAGCTGTTTTTT,-,TRBJ2-2,-,TRBV2
CASSLGGFYEQYF,TGTGCCAGCAGCTTAGGAGGTTTCTACGAGCAGTACTTC,many,TRBJ2-7,-,TRBV11-2
CASSQDEGRGFSEKLFF,TGCGCCAGCAGCCAAGATGAGGGGAGGGGGTTCTCTGAAAAACTGTTTTTT,-,TRBJ1-4,-,TRBV4-1
CASSLLLPDRRDEAFF,TGTGCCAGCAGTTTACTGCTTCCGGACAGGCGAGATGAAGCTTTCTTT,-,TRBJ1-1,TRBD1,TRBV27
CASSFETGYGYTF,TGTGCCAGCAGTTTTGAGACAGGCTATGGCTACACCTTC,-,TRBJ1-2,-,TRBV11-2
CASSYSRTGNYGYTF,TGTGCCAGCAGTTACTCAAGGACAGGGAACTATGGCTACACCTTC,-,TRBJ1-2,TRBD1,TRBV6-5
CASSLDRGGYNEQFF,TGTGCCAGCAGCTTGGATCGGGGGGGCTACAATGAGCAGTTCTTC,-,TRBJ2-1,TRBD2,TRBV5-4
CASSLRQGADYEQYF,TGCGCCAGCAGCTTACGACAGGGGGCGGACTACGAGCAGTACTTC,-,TRBJ2-7,TRBD1,TRBV5-1
CASILGLQETQYF,TGTGCCAGCATCCTGGGCCTTCAAGAGACCCAGTACTTC,-,TRBJ2-5,-,TRBV5-8
CASTQGGIEAFF,TGTGCCAGCACCCAGGGGGGCATTGAAGCTTTCTTT,-,TRBJ1-1,TRBD1,TRBV2
CASSSLAGGNTDTQYF,TGTGCCAGCAGCTCCTTAGCGGGGGGAAACACAGATACGCAGTATTTT,-,TRBJ2-3,TRBD2,TRBV13
CARSIAGGLRETQYF,TGTGCCAGAAGCATAGCGGGGGGGCTTAGGGAGACCCAGTACTTC,-,TRBJ2-5,TRBD2,TRBV5-3
CASSYSRAGPYNEQFF,TGTGCCAGCAGTTACTCTCGGGCAGGGCCCTACAATGAGCAGTTCTTC,-,TRBJ2-1,-,TRBV6-5
CASSLGGANYGYTF,TGTGCCAGCAGCTTAGGCGGGGCTAACTATGGCTACACCTTC,once,TRBJ1-2,-,TRBV13
CASSPPQVGEQYF,TGCGCCAGCAGCCCCCCGCAGGTCGGCGAGCAGTACTTC,once,TRBJ2-7,-,TRBV5-1
CAILEGNDEQFF,TGTGCCATCCTTGAGGGAAACGATGAGCAGTTCTTC,-,TRBJ2-1,-,TRBV15
CASAVAGDSGTQYF,TGTGCCAGCGCAGTCGCCGGGGACTCGGGTACGCAGTATTTT,many,TRBJ2-3,-,TRBV6-6
CASSGGSLDTEAFF,TGTGCCAGCAGTGGGGGGAGTCTGGACACTGAAGCTTTCTTT,few,TRBJ1-1,-,TRBV9
CASSPGRDRGGIDEQYF,TGTGCCAGCAGCCCCGGCCGGGACAGGGGGGGAATCGACGAGCAGTACTTC,-,TRBJ2-7,TRBD1,TRBV11-3